This record covers a single T cell receptor (beta chain). Its antigen is as yet unknown. TCRdb reprocessed the RT-PCR reads via MiXCR and lists one record per CDR3 protein. The table records hundreds of thousands of distinct CDR3 sequences, roughly 13% of them present only once. This specimen comes from a study of response to subunit inactivated influenza vaccine. Germline CDR1 reads SGHTA; CDR2 reads FQGNSA. Trimming stripped 1 base from V and 3 bases from J, with 13 bases between. The CDR3 has 15 amino acids. Overall study results and limits: With each seasonal influenza vaccination, the authors suggested, few new T cells are recruited.

The clonotype was recovered from a man aged 45-60 years who received an inactivated influenza vaccine. The source material was PBMCs from blood, sampled about 6 weeks after vaccination. The genes are TRBV7-2 and TRBJ2-7, with a tentative D call TRBD2 (6 bases). CDR3 sequence (DNA): TGTGCCAGCAGCTTAGGCGTTAGCGGTTACTACGAGCAGTACTTC. Its protein is CASSLGVSGYYEQYF.